This T cell receptor (beta chain) was observed in a study of CD4 T cells in relation to SARS-CoV-2 and coronaviruses. Study findings and constraints: About 65% of donors had memory CD4+ clonotypes crossrecognizing SARS-CoV-2 and common cold coronavirus spike. Samples before the pandemic and after infection were not matched within any donor.

To note about this clone: Antigen unknown.

Profiled with immunoSEQ multiplex PCR; TCRdb holds only in-frame clones, not every one. Of around 62,000 clones in the sample, 94% were seen once. Before the COVID-19 pandemic, during about 2011-2019, CD4+ T cells were taken from unexposed donors. CD4 enrichment then naive enrichment separated naive from memory CD4+ cells. Trimming pared 2 bases from V and 3 bases from J, leaving 10 bases between. This CDR3 region has 15 residues. Germline CDR1 MNHNS, CDR2 SASEGT. This receptor was identified in a human donor in good health. Sequencing was performed on naive CD4+ T cells from PBMCs. The subset here: naive CD4+ T cells isolated by negative enrichment. V usage is TRBV6-1 and J usage is TRBJ1-4, with no clear D. Here the CDR3 reads CASSERWGSNEKLFF. The DNA of the CDR3 is TGTGCCAGCAGTGAAAGGTGGGGTTCTAATGAAAAACTGTTTTTT.